This T cell receptor beta chain was observed in a study of blood T cell repertoires in COVID-19. Whole-study context: Samples came from the United States, Italy and Spain, spanning acute and convalescent COVID-19. Sample material is recorded as cDNA or gDNA derived from T cells, B-cell-depleted T cells, or PBMCs.

With V trimmed by 7 bases and J by 4 bases, 8 bases remained unmatched. This CDR3 is 14 amino acids long. Per the germline V gene, CDR1 is MNHEY and CDR2 is SVGAGI. As handled by the study authors: How many nucleated cells were present was estimated from reference gene primer amplification. TCRdb keeps only in-frame clones here, not all; method: immunoSEQ multiplex PCR. V and J calls and clone size are as listed in that table; D and trimming were resolved from the DNA. The sample consists of 180,000 or so clones, roughly 84% of them appearing once. This rearrangement joins TRBV6-5 to TRBJ1-1; 8 bases align to TRBD1. Sequencing input: peripheral blood. This TCR came from a human donor with acute or convalescent COVID-19. The donor label of this sample is uncertain. The CDR3 region is CASKSGGAGTEAFF. The CDR3 nucleotides are TGTGCCAGCAAATCAGGGGGCGCCGGCACTGAAGCTTTCTTT.